These 23 T cell receptor beta chains were sequenced from one sample in a study of blood T cell repertoires in COVID-19. TCRdb keeps only in-frame clones here, not all; method: immunoSEQ multiplex PCR. The table records approximately 82,000 clones, around 82% of them present only once. Input material: peripheral blood. These receptors were collected from a woman aged 55-70 years with acute or convalescent COVID-19.

The V and J genes are TRBV7-8 and TRBJ2-5; 8 nucleotides agree with TRBD1. Looked up from germline, CDR1 is SGHVS and CDR2 is FQNEAQ. V gave up 1 base and J gave up 1 base; unmatched junction bases: 2. The CDR3 extends over 15 amino acids. The chain's CDR3 is CASSLGDRSQETQYF. CDR3 in DNA: TGTGCCAGCAGCTTAGGGGACAGGAGCCAAGAGACCCAGTACTTC.

This chain connects TRBV4-3 to TRBJ1-1, with D perhaps TRBD1 (5 bases). Trimming took off 2 bases at V and 10 bases at J, with 14 bases between the two ends. This CDR3 comprises 13 residues. The germline gives CDR1 LGHNA, CDR2 YSLEER. CDR3 region: CASSQNQGVGAFF. In DNA form, the CDR3 reads TGCGCCAGCAGCCAAAATCAGGGCGTAGGAGCTTTCTTT.

CDR3 loop: CASSQDGPRVAGELFF. CDR3 nucleotide sequence: TGCGCCAGCAGCCAAGATGGGCCCCGTGTGGCCGGGGAGCTGTTTTTT. The rearrangement uses TRBV4-3 and TRBJ2-2; no firm D call. CDR3 size: 16 residues. V lost 0 bases, J lost 6 bases, and 14 bases lay in between. Germline V lookup: CDR1 LGHNA, CDR2 YSLEER.

The table lists this clone with a count of one. V gene TRBV12-3 or TRBV12-4 combines with J gene TRBJ1-4; unclear D gene. Trimming shortened V by 4 bases and J by 8 bases, and 11 bases separated the two germline ends. The CDR3 consists of 13 residues. The CDR3 is CASSSLRNEKLFF. CDR3 bases: TGTGCCAGCAGTTCTCTCAGAAACGAAAAACTGTTTTTT.

The rearrangement links TRBV19 to TRBJ1-1, with 9 bases fitting TRBD1. V lost 6 bases, J lost 3 bases, and 8 bases stayed unmatched. The CDR3 is made up of 15 amino acids. Germline V gene lookup returns CDR1 LNHDA and CDR2 SQIVND (reference sequence). The DNA of the CDR3 is TGTGCCAGTAGAGTGGGGACAGGGAGAGACACTGAAGCTTTCTTT. It is translated as CASRVGTGRDTEAFF.

This clone was counted a few times. The CDR3 spells CASSEASTSGRDEQFF. The CDR3 bases are TGTGCCAGCAGTGAAGCATCGACTAGCGGACGGGATGAGCAGTTCTTC. The J gene is TRBJ2-1, the V gene TRBV2; TRBD2 aligns across 9 bases. Trimming at V came to 0 bases and at J to 8 bases, leaving 8 bases not matched to a gene. This CDR3 has 16 residues. Germline CDR1 SNHLY, CDR2 FYNNEI.

The chain carries TRBV2 and TRBJ2-3; D is ambiguous. Germline loops: CDR1 SNHLY, CDR2 FYNNEI. This CDR3 spans 14 amino acids. The V gene lost 8 bases and the J gene lost 6 bases, with 18 bases spanning the gap. The CDR3 region is CASHLSISGDTQYF. The CDR3 region has the DNA TGTGCCAGCCATCTCTCTATTTCCGGGGATACGCAGTATTTT.

This chain uses TRBV15 with TRBJ1-4; no firm D call. V was cut by 0 bases and J by 0 bases, with 11 bases left in between. The CDR3 length is 17 residues. Germline-derived CDR1 and CDR2 are LNHNV and YYDKDF (reference sequence). Written as DNA, the CDR3 is TGTGCCACCAGCAGAGATTTGGTCGGGGCAACTAATGAAAAACTGTTTTTT. Translated, it gives CATSRDLVGATNEKLFF.

This rearrangement joins TRBV7-2 to TRBJ1-1, with 8 bases lining up with TRBD1. The CDR3 has 16 residues. Unmatched junction bases numbered 11, after V lost 1 base and J lost 7 bases. The germline V gene has CDR1 SGHTA and CDR2 FQGNSA. CDR3 DNA: TGTGCCAGCAGCTTAGACACCGGGACAGGATGGGGTGAAGCTTTCTTT. It encodes CASSLDTGTGWGEAFF. Full variable domain (outside the CDR3, taken from reference TRBV7-2 and TRBJ1-1): GAGVSQSPSNKVTEKGKDVELRCDPISGHTALYWYRQSLGQGLEFLIYFQGNSAPDKSGLPSDRFSAERTGGSVSTLTIQRTQQEDSAVYLCASSLDTGTGWGEAFFGQGTRLTVV.

The chain recombines TRBV11-2 with TRBJ1-6; D perhaps matches TRBD1 (6 bases). This CDR3 has 15 amino acids. Germline V gene lookup returns CDR1 SGHAT and CDR2 FQNNGV. V lost 5 bases and J 2 bases, leaving 10 bases between the germline ends. CDR3 protein: CASSGEGAYNSPLHF. The CDR3, as DNA: TGTGCCAGCAGCGGAGAGGGGGCCTATAATTCACCCCTCCACTTT.

The chain couples TRBV5-5 to TRBJ2-2, with D unresolved. Trimming shortened V by 0 bases and J by 4 bases, and 7 bases separated the two germline ends. The CDR3 is 14 amino acids. Germline CDR1 reads SGHKS; CDR2 reads YYEKEE (reference sequence). The CDR3 nucleotides are TGTGCCAGCAGCTTGGGACTTGGCACCGGGGAGCTGTTTTTT. Protein sequence: CASSLGLGTGELFF.

This clone was recorded a few times. The chain has TRBV5-4 and TRBJ1-3; the D is unclear. CDR3 length: 15 amino acids. Trimming removed 5 bases at V and 2 bases at J, with 14 bases between. Germline V CDR1 and CDR2: SGHNT, YYREEE (reference sequence). The CDR3 region has the DNA TGTGCCAGCAGTTCAGGAGGACGGACTGGAAACACCATATATTTT. Translating gives CASSSGGRTGNTIYF. The full variable domain, rest sourced from reference TRBV5-4 and TRBJ1-3, is ETGVTQSPTHLIKTRGQQVTLRCSSQSGHNTVSWYQQALGQGPQFIFQYYREEENGRGNFPPRFSGLQFPNYSSELNVNALELDDSALYLCASSSGGRTGNTIYFGEGSWLTVV.

This clone was seen at least ten times. The chain couples TRBV19 to TRBJ1-1; a possible D gene is TRBD1 (5 bases). Germline CDR1 is LNHDA and CDR2 is SQIVND (reference sequence). Trimming cost V 5 bases and J 10 bases, with 14 bases left between them. This CDR3 has 12 amino acids. CDR3 residues: CASSLRQTVAFF. The CDR3 DNA reads as TGTGCCAGTAGTCTTCGACAGACCGTAGCTTTCTTT.

This chain joins TRBV21-1 and TRBJ1-1. TRBV21-1 is marked as a pseudogene. The CDR3 is 13 amino acids. CDR3 in DNA: TGTGCCAGCAGCAAATGGAGCCGATTTGAAGCTTTCTTT. This gives the protein CASSKWSRFEAFF.

The chain uses TRBV7-2 and TRBJ2-1; TRBD1 matches at 7 bases. The junction had 10 bases not matched to a gene; V was cut back by 8 bases and J by 3 bases. The CDR3 is 15 amino acids. CDR1 is SGHTA, CDR2 FQGNSA, per germline. For the CDR3, the DNA is TGTGCCAGCGTCTTGGGGCACAGGGGCTACAATGAGCAGTTCTTC. Translated, it gives CASVLGHRGYNEQFF.

J is TRBJ2-7 and V is TRBV6-6; 16 bases agree with TRBD2. This CDR3 has 17 amino acids. Germline trimming cut 5 bases from V and 4 bases from J; bases unmatched to any gene: 8. Germline V gives CDR1 MNHNY, CDR2 SVGAGI (reference sequence). In DNA form, the CDR3 reads TGTGCCAGCAGTCACGGGACTAGCGGGAGGGCCGTGTACGAGCAGTACTTC. Its protein product is CASSHGTSGRAVYEQYF.

The chain uses TRBV11-2 and TRBJ2-7; TRBD2 might be the D (5 bases). The V gene's germline CDR1 is SGHAT and CDR2 FQNNGV. The CDR3 loop spans 14 amino acids. V was pared by 2 bases and J by 4 bases, with 12 bases between. The CDR3 sequence is CASSLSGSEYEQYF. Written as DNA, the CDR3 is TGTGCCAGCAGCTTAAGTGGTAGCGAGTACGAGCAGTACTTC.

The chain combines TRBV29-1 with TRBJ2-7, with 9 bases matching TRBD2. The V gene's germline CDR1 is SQVTM and CDR2 ANQGSEA. CDR3 length equals 13 residues. V was pared by 6 bases and J by 7 bases, with 10 bases of the junction left unmatched. CDR3 region: CSVGEGLAREQYF. CDR3 bases: TGCAGCGTGGGGGAGGGACTAGCCCGGGAGCAGTACTTC.

The chain is built from TRBV9 and TRBJ2-5; 7 bases map to TRBD1. CDR1 is SGDLS, CDR2 YYNGEE, per germline. The CDR3 sequence is 14 residues long. V shed 3 bases and J 1 base; nucleotides not matched to a gene: 3. CDR3 DNA: TGTGCCAGCAGCGCCGACAGGGTCCAAGAGACCCAGTACTTC. This sequence encodes CASSADRVQETQYF. Filled out from reference TRBV9 and TRBJ2-5, the complete variable domain reads DSGVTQTPKHLITATGQRVTLRCSPRSGDLSVYWYQQSLDQGLQFLIQYYNGEERAKGNILERFSAQQFPDLHSELNLSSLELGDSALYFCASSADRVQETQYFGPGTRLLVL.

This clone was observed a few times. This chain links TRBV3-1 (or the pseudogene TRBV3-2) with TRBJ2-1; D uncertain. Per the germline V gene, CDR1 is LGHDT and CDR2 is YNNKEL (reference sequence). CDR3 size: 12 residues. Deletions cut 4 bases from V and 10 bases from J, with 11 bases between. The chain's CDR3 is CASSLRPSEQFF. CDR3 nucleotides: TGTGCCAGCAGCCTCCGCCCGAGCGAGCAGTTCTTC.

The rearrangement uses TRBV3-1 (or the pseudogene TRBV3-2) and TRBJ2-1; TRBD2 agrees at 10 bases. Trimming at V came to 2 bases and at J to 4 bases, leaving 5 bases not matched to a gene. The CDR3 length is 16 residues. CDR1 and CDR2 (germline): LGHDT, YNNKEL (reference sequence). Written as DNA, the CDR3 is TGTGCCAGCAGCCAACACGGAGCGGGAGGGTACAATGAGCAGTTCTTC. Protein: CASSQHGAGGYNEQFF.

J is TRBJ2-6 and V is TRBV19; 12 nucleotides match TRBD1. The V segment lost 5 bases and the J segment 2 bases; nucleotides outside the gene matches: 10. This CDR3 is built from 19 residues. Germline V gene lookup returns CDR1 LNHDA and CDR2 SQIVND (reference sequence). CDR3 sequence: CASSFSPGQGAPGANVLTF. In DNA, the CDR3 is TGTGCCAGTAGTTTTTCTCCGGGACAGGGGGCGCCTGGGGCCAACGTCCTGACTTTC.

DNA of the CDR3: TGCGCCAGCAGCTTGGCCTCCACTAGCGGGAGCACAGATACGCAGTATTTT. Translation gives CASSLASTSGSTDTQYF. The chain employs TRBV5-1 and TRBJ2-3; 9 positions agree with TRBD2. J lost 0 bases, V lost 0 bases, and 5 bases had no gene match. This CDR3 comprises 17 residues. Germline V CDR1 and CDR2: SGHRS, YFSETQ. The variable domain in full, with the rest retrieved from reference TRBV5-1 and TRBJ2-3, is KAGVTQTPRYLIKTRGQQVTLSCSPISGHRSVSWYQQTPGQGLQFLFEYFSETQRNKGNFPGRFSGRQFSNSRSEMNVSTLELGDSALYLCASSLASTSGSTDTQYFGPGTRLTVL.